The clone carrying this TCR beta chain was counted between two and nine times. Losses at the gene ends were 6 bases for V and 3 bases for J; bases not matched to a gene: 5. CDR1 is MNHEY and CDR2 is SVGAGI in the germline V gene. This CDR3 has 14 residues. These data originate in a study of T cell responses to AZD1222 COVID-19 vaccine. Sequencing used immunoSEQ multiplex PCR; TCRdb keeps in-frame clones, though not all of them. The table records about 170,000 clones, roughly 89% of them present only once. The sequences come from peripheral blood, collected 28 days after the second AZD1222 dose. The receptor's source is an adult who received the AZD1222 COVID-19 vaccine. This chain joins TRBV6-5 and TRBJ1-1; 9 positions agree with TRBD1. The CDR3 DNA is TGTGCCAGCAGCCGTGGGACAGGGTACACTGAAGCTTTCTTT. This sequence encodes CASSRGTGYTEAFF.